This T cell receptor beta chain was captured by sequencing in a study of blood T cells in healthy people across ages. The study, taken as a whole, reports: Leaving the PBMCs unsorted stopped any conclusive comparison of naive versus antigen-experienced cells.

Using a J-beta primer mix together with a sample-barcoded 5' primer, a second PCR was run for about 6 to 12 cycles. The authors tagged each cDNA molecule using a template-switch adaptor with 12 random nucleotides. MiXCR was run by TCRdb on the 5' RACE reads, yielding one entry per CDR3 protein. The sample lists 1 million or so distinct CDR3 sequences; about 23% were seen once. This CDR3 is 14 amino acids long. Germline assignment: CDR1 MNHEY and CDR2 SMNVEV (reference sequence). V lost 5 bases and J lost 3, with 14 bases in between. Turning to this clonotype: Its antigen is unidentified.

These same records also appear under a second study, on T cells of mothers and their children.

The sequencing input was blood. The origin of this receptor is a girl aged 2 to 9 in good health. This sequence joins TRBV27 and TRBJ2-7, with a weak D call TRBD2 (6 bases). The CDR3 region has the DNA TGTGCCAGCAGTCCTGCGGGGACCTTCTACGAGCAGTACTTC. Protein sequence: CASSPAGTFYEQYF.